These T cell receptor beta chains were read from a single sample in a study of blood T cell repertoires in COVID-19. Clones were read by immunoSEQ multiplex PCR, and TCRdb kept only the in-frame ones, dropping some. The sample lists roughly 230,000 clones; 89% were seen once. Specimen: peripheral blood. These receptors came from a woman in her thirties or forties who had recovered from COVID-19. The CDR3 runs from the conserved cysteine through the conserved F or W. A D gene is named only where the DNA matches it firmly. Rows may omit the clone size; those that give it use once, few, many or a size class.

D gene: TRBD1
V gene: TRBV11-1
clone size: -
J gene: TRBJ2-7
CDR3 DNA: TGTGCCAGCAGCTGGGGAACAGGGGGCGCCTACGAGCAGTACTTC
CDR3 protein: CASSWGTGGAYEQYF

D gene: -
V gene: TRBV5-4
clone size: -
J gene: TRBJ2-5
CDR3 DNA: TGTGCCAGCAGCCTACAGAGTGGGCCAGAGACCCAGTACTTC
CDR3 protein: CASSLQSGPETQYF

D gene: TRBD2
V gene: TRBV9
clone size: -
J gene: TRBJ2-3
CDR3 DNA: TGTGCCAGCAGCGTAGGGACTAGCGATCGGATAGATACGCAGTATTTT
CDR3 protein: CASSVGTSDRIDTQYF

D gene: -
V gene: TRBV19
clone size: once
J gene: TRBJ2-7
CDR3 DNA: TGTGCCAGTAGTATAGAGGCGGAACACTACGAGCAGTACTTC
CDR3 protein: CASSIEAEHYEQYF

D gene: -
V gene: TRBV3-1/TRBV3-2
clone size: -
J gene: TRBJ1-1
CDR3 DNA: TGTGCCAGCAGCCAACCTACGACAAGTACTGAAGCTTTCTTT
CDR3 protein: CASSQPTTSTEAFF

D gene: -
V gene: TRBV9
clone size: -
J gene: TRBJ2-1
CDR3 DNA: TGTGCCAGCAGCGTAGCTCTCCTCGCGGCCGAGCAGTTCTTC
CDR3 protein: CASSVALLAAEQFF

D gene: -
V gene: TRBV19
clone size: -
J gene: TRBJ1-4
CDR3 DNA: TGTGCCAGTAGTATAGAAGCGACTAATGAAAAACTGTTTTTT
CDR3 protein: CASSIEATNEKLFF

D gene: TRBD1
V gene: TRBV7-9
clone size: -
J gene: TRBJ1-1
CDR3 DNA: TGTGCCAGCAGCTCCTATATGAGACAGGGCGGTGAAGCTTTCTTT
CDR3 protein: CASSSYMRQGGEAFF

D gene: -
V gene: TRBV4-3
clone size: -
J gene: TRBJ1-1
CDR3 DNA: TGCGCCAGCAGCCAAGACCTGGAGTCCGGGGTTGCTTTCTTT
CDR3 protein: CASSQDLESGVAFF

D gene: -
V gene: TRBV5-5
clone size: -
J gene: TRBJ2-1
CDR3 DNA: TGTGCCAGCAGCGACCAGGATTTACAATGGGAGCAGTTCTTC
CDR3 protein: CASSDQDLQWEQFF

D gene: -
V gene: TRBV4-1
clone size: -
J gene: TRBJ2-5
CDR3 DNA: TGCGCCAGCAGCCATCCCCAGGGGCTGGAGACCCAGTACTTC
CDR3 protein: CASSHPQGLETQYF

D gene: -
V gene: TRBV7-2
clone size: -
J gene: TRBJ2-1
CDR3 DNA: TGTGCCAGCAGCCCATGGACTCGTTACAATGAGCAGTTCTTC
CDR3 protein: CASSPWTRYNEQFF

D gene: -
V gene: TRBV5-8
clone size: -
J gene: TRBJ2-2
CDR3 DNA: TGTGCCAGCAGTTATATTACCGGGGAGCTGTTTTTT
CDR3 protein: CASSYITGELFF

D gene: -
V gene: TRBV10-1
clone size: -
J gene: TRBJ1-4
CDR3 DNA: TGCGCCAGCACTGGACTACTTAGGTACCGGGTTGAAAAACTGTTTTTT
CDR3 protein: CASTGLLRYRVEKLFF

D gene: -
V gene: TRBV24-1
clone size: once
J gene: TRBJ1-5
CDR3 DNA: TGTGCCTCCGGGAGTGGTGATAGCAATCAGCCCCAGCATTTT
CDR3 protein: CASGSGDSNQPQHF

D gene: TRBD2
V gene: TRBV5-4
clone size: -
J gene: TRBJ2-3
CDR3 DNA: TGTGCCAGCAGCTCTCAGCGGGGGGGCCTGGGAGATACGCAGTATTTT
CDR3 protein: CASSSQRGGLGDTQYF

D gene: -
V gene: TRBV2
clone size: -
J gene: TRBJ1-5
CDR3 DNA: TGTGCCAGCAGCCCCAGGGGCAGGGTCGGCAATCAGCCCCAGCATTTT
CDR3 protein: CASSPRGRVGNQPQHF

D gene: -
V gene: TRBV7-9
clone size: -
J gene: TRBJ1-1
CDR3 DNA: TGTGCCAGCAGACTAGTGATGGAAGCTTTCTTT
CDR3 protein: CASRLVMEAFF

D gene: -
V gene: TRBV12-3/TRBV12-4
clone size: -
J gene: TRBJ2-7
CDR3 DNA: TGTGCCAGCAGTTTAGTAGGGGCCAACGAGCAGTACTTC
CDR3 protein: CASSLVGANEQYF

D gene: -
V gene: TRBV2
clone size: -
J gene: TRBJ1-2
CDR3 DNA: TGTGCCAGCAGTGAGGAGGGCGGAACACCATATGGCTACACCTTC
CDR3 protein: CASSEEGGTPYGYTF